This record looks at one T cell receptor (beta chain) sequence and its context. Antigen specificity is unknown. This sample is drawn from a study of PD-L1 blockade in urothelial cancer. Background on the study: Prior regimens of chemotherapy numbered 0 to 3 per patient.

Regarding the study as a whole: More expansion of tumor-associated blood clones, seen at 3 weeks, marked durable-benefit patients.

Documented time point: pretreatment peripheral blood. CDR3 length equals 14 residues. V lost 2 bases and J lost 5, with 13 bases in between. Germline V gene data show CDR1 as MDHEN and CDR2 as SYDVKM. The repertoire was sequenced with immunoSEQ multiplex PCR; TCRdb's copy has only in-frame clones and lacks some. The repertoire consists of 95,000 or so clones, with over 75% occurring once and the leading ten covering about 2%. The specimen was PBMCs, collected around atezolizumab (anti-PD-L1) treatment. The receptor's source is a man in his sixties with urothelial cancer. This rearrangement joins TRBV28 to TRBJ2-7; tentative D call: TRBD1 (6 bases). The CDR3 nucleotides are TGTGCCAGCAGTTTAAGTACAGGGAACGACGAGCAGTACTTC. It translates to CASSLSTGNDEQYF.